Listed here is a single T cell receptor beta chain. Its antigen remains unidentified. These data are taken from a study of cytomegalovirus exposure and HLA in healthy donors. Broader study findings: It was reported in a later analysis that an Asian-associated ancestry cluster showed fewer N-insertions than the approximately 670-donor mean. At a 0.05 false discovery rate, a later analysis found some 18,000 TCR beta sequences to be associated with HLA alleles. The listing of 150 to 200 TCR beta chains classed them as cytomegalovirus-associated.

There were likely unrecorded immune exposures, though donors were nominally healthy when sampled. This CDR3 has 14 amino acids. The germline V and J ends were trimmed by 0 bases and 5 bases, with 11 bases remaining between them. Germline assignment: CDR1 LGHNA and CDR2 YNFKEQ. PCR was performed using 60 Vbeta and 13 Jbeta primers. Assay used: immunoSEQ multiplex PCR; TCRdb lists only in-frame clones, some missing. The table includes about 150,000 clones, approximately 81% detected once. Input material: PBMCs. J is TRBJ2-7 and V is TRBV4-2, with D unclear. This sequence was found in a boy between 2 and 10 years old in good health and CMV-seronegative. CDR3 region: CASSQDLGSHEQYF. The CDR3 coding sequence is TGTGCCAGCAGCCAAGATCTCGGTTCCCACGAGCAGTACTTC.